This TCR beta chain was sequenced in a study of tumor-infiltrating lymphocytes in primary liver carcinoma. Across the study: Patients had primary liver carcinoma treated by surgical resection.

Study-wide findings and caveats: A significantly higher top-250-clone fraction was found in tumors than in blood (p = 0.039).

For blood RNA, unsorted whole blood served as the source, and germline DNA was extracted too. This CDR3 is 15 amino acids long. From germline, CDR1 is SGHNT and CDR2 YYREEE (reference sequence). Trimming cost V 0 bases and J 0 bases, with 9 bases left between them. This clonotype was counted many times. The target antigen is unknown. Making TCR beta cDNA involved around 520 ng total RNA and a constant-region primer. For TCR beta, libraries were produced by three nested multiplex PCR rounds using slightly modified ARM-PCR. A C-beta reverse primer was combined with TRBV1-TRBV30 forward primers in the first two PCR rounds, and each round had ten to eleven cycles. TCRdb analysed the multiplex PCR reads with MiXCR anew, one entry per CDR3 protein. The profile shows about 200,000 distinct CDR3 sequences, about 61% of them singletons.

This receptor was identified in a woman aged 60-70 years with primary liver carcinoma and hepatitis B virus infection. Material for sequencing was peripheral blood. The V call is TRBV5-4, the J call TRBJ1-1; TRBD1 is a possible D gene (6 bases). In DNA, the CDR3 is TGTGCCAGCAGCTTGGAAAAGGGGGTGAACACTGAAGCTTTCTTT. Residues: CASSLEKGVNTEAFF.